The present T cell receptor beta chain was sequenced within a study of T cells after yellow fever vaccination. General study points: Abundant bulk-population clonotypes could contaminate the FACS-sorted repertoires. Only a small proportion of the clonotypes turned up in both the CD4 and the CD8 compartments, likely arising from convergent recombination. Most clones from primary vaccination resurfaced after the booster (96% CD4, 88% CD8).

Trimming took off 2 bases at V and 4 bases at J, with 18 bases between the two ends. The CDR3 covers 17 residues. The germline gives CDR1 KGHSH, CDR2 LQKENI. As regards this clonotype: The antigen is unknown.

The 5'RACE template-switching step produced TCR cDNA and added a universal primer site and UMIs. MiXCR, applied by TCRdb to the 5' RACE reads, yields one record per CDR3 protein. Of some 240,000 distinct CDR3 sequences in the sample, about 3.5% are singletons; the top ten hold roughly a fifth. The chain links TRBV18 to TRBJ1-5; a possible D gene is TRBD1 (5 bases). The sequence was collected from a man between 18 and 35 years old who received the YFV17D yellow fever vaccine. Source: PBMCs, taken 15 days after the yellow fever booster vaccination. The CDR3 coding sequence is TGTGCCAGCTCACCAGGGCAGGGAAGAGGGGAGAATCAGCCCCAGCATTTT. As protein: CASSPGQGRGENQPQHF.